The rows below give T cell receptor beta chains drawn from one sample of a study of multiple sclerosis patients with progressive multifocal leukoencephalopathy. The repertoire was sequenced with immunoSEQ multiplex PCR; TCRdb's copy has only in-frame clones and lacks some. The repertoire holds tens of thousands of clones, 85% seen once, with approximately 13% in the top ten. This specimen consisted of PBMCs, obtained from a patient treated with natalizumab. Receptors were obtained from a woman younger than 45 with progressive multifocal leukoencephalopathy. Both conserved end residues are part of each CDR3. Fields, in order: clone size, D gene, J gene, V gene, CDR3 DNA, CDR3 protein. The D gene is left open where the match is weak. Size tells how often a clone was seen (once, few, many) or the class of an expanded clone, and some rows leave it out.

clone size: NA; D gene: NA; J gene: TRBJ2-5; V gene: TRBV5-8; CDR3 DNA: TGTGCCAGCAGCTTGGTGGCAGGGAGTAAACAAGAGACCCAGTACTTC; CDR3 protein: CASSLVAGSKQETQYF
clone size: NA; D gene: NA; J gene: TRBJ2-4; V gene: TRBV2; CDR3 DNA: TGTGCCAGCAGGTCAACAGGGAACATTCAGTACTTC; CDR3 protein: CASRSTGNIQYF
clone size: NA; D gene: NA; J gene: TRBJ2-3; V gene: TRBV18; CDR3 DNA: TGTGCCAGCTCACCATCTCGGGAGCCTCTCACAGATACGCAGTATTTT; CDR3 protein: CASSPSREPLTDTQYF
clone size: NA; D gene: NA; J gene: TRBJ2-7; V gene: TRBV21-1; CDR3 DNA: TGTGCCAGCAGCAAAGAAAAGTGGGCTAGCGTTCATGACCACATTGAGCAGTACTTC; CDR3 protein: CASSKEKWASVHDHIEQYF
clone size: NA; D gene: TRBD2; J gene: TRBJ2-1; V gene: TRBV30; CDR3 DNA: TGTGCCTGGCGTGTACCTCGCGGGGGGGGCTACAATGAGCAGTTCTTC; CDR3 protein: CAWRVPRGGGYNEQFF
clone size: once; D gene: NA; J gene: TRBJ2-5; V gene: TRBV5-1; CDR3 DNA: TGCGCCAGCAGAATGGCTGTTGCTCAGGAGACCCAGTACTTC; CDR3 protein: CASRMAVAQETQYF
clone size: NA; D gene: TRBD1; J gene: TRBJ1-1; V gene: TRBV2; CDR3 DNA: TGTGCCAGCAGTGACCCTACGACAGGGGGCACTGAAGCTTTCTTT; CDR3 protein: CASSDPTTGGTEAFF
clone size: NA; D gene: TRBD1; J gene: TRBJ1-5; V gene: TRBV18; CDR3 DNA: TGTGCCAGCTCACCCGGACAGGGGGCCGGCAATCAGCCCCAGCATTTT; CDR3 protein: CASSPGQGAGNQPQHF
clone size: NA; D gene: TRBD1; J gene: TRBJ1-2; V gene: TRBV5-4; CDR3 DNA: TGTGCCAGCAGCCCTTACAGGGGGCCTGGCTACACCTTC; CDR3 protein: CASSPYRGPGYTF
clone size: NA; D gene: NA; J gene: TRBJ1-1; V gene: TRBV5-1; CDR3 DNA: TGCGCCAGCAGCTTGGCAGCAGGGAAACTGAACACTGAAGCTTTCTTT; CDR3 protein: CASSLAAGKLNTEAFF